This entry lists 18 T cell receptor beta chains sequenced from one sample in a study of cytomegalovirus exposure and HLA in healthy donors. The PCR employed 60 Vbeta primers together with 13 Jbeta primers. Sequenced by immunoSEQ multiplex PCR; TCRdb stores in-frame clones only, minus some. The table records around 170,000 clones, around 80% of them present only once. The sample was PBMCs. The origin of the receptors is a man between 35 and 55 years old in good health and CMV-seronegative.

The chain carries TRBV6-5 and TRBJ2-2; possible D gene TRBD1, 7 bases. V was shortened by 10 bases and J by 3 bases, with 18 bases between the two germline ends. Germline V gives CDR1 MNHEY, CDR2 SVGAGI. The CDR3 loop spans 15 amino acids. CDR3 loop: CATNGGGGYTGELFF. DNA of the CDR3: TGTGCCACCAACGGAGGGGGCGGGTACACCGGGGAGCTGTTTTTT.

J is TRBJ2-7 and V is TRBV5-1, with D maybe TRBD1 (6 bases). Germline lookup yields CDR1 SGHRS and CDR2 YFSETQ. The V end lost 5 bases, the J end lost 3 bases, and 12 bases lay between the germline ends. This CDR3 comprises 13 residues. In nucleotides, the CDR3 is TGCGCCAGCAGACTGGACAGCTTCTACGAGCAGTACTTC. As protein: CASRLDSFYEQYF.

This clone was detected a few times. This chain connects TRBV27 to TRBJ2-7, with TRBD2 as a possible D gene (5 bases). V was shortened by 5 bases and J by 2 bases, with 13 bases between the two germline ends. Germline CDR1 and CDR2: MNHEY and SMNVEV (reference sequence). The CDR3 is made up of 14 amino acids. CDR3 sequence (DNA): TGTGCCAGCAGTCCCAGAGAGCGGACCTACGAGCAGTACTTC. It specifies CASSPRERTYEQYF.

The V and J genes are TRBV2 and TRBJ1-4, with TRBD1 identical over 7 bases. The CDR3 runs to 14 residues. Germline lookup yields CDR1 SNHLY and CDR2 FYNNEI. With 3 bases clipped from V and 7 bases from J, the junction kept 5 bases outside the gene matches. The CDR3 loop reads CASSEDRLSEKLFF. The CDR3 bases are TGTGCCAGCAGTGAGGACAGGTTGAGTGAAAAACTGTTTTTT.

The chain employs TRBV5-6 and TRBJ1-5, with D uncertain. Trimming pared 4 bases from V and 2 bases from J, leaving 16 bases between. This CDR3 has 16 residues. Germline CDR1 is SGHDT and CDR2 is YYEEEE. CDR3 loop: CASSLLREEGNQPQHF. For the CDR3, the DNA is TGTGCCAGCAGCCTCCTGCGGGAGGAAGGCAATCAGCCCCAGCATTTT.

The V and J genes are TRBV18 and TRBJ2-1; D is possibly TRBD2 (5 bases). The length of the CDR3 is 13 residues. CDR1 is KGHSH and CDR2 is LQKENI in the germline V gene. Trimming left V 2 bases short and J 4 bases short, with 6 bases between. CDR3 coding DNA: TGTGCCAGCTCACCAGGACTTTACAATGAGCAGTTCTTC. This gives the protein CASSPGLYNEQFF.

The genes are TRBV4-1 and TRBJ1-1; D might be TRBD1 (6 bases). The ends were cut back, 5 bases at V and 7 bases at J, with 14 bases in the middle. The germline CDR1 and CDR2 sequences are MGHRA and YSYEKL. The CDR3 has 13 amino acids. CDR3 in amino acids: CASSSSDSLEAFF. The CDR3 DNA is TGCGCCAGCAGCTCTTCGGACAGTCTTGAAGCTTTCTTT.

This chain links TRBV5-4 with TRBJ2-3, with 12 bases that match TRBD1. The germline V gene encodes CDR1 SGHNT and CDR2 YYREEE (reference sequence). The CDR3 has 16 residues. Trimming at V came to 3 bases and at J to 6 bases, leaving 8 bases not matched to a gene. Here the CDR3 reads CASSSGGTGGLDTQYF. CDR3 coding DNA: TGTGCCAGCAGCTCGGGCGGGACAGGGGGCTTGGATACGCAGTATTTT.

V is TRBV5-4 and J is TRBJ2-7, with a tentative D call TRBD1 (6 bases). Germline V gene sequence: CDR1 SGHNT, CDR2 YYREEE (reference sequence). The V and J ends lost 4 bases and 0 bases respectively, with 11 bases between them. This CDR3 spans 14 amino acids. The CDR3: CASSPTGNSYEQYF. The CDR3 coding sequence is TGTGCCAGCAGCCCCACAGGGAACTCCTACGAGCAGTACTTC.

The rearrangement uses TRBV19 and TRBJ1-5, with TRBD1 matching over 7 bases. Per the germline V gene, CDR1 is LNHDA and CDR2 is SQIVND (reference sequence). The CDR3 runs 14 residues. Trimming removed 1 base from V and 7 bases from J; junction bases left unmatched: 4. The CDR3 region has the DNA TGTGCCAGTAGTATAGCCCAGGGGGACCAGCCCCAGCATTTT. Translating gives CASSIAQGDQPQHF.

The chain uses TRBV4-3 and TRBJ1-5, with a tentative D call TRBD1 (5 bases). The V gene lost 0 bases and the J gene lost 3 bases, with 9 bases spanning the gap. Germline V gene data show CDR1 as LGHNA and CDR2 as YSLEER. The CDR3 consists of 15 residues. CDR3 DNA sequence: TGCGCCAGCAGCCAAGATGTACAGGACAATCAGCCCCAGCATTTT. It specifies CASSQDVQDNQPQHF.

The CDR3 DNA is TGTGCCATCAGTGAGATTAGGGGTAACCCCTATGGCTACACCTTC. Protein sequence: CAISEIRGNPYGYTF. The V gene is TRBV10-3, the J gene TRBJ1-2; possible D gene TRBD1, 5 bases. Germline V lookup: CDR1 ENHRY, CDR2 SYGVKD. Trimming shortened V by 2 bases and J by 4 bases, and 14 bases separated the two germline ends. The CDR3 length is 15 residues.

The chain recombines TRBV14 with TRBJ2-3; D call uncertain. The CDR3 totals 13 residues. Trimming shortened V by 1 base and J by 1 base, and 3 bases separated the two germline ends. Germline V CDR1 and CDR2: SGHDN, FVKESK. The CDR3 bases are TGTGCCAGCAGCCAAGGCGGCACAGATACGCAGTATTTT. It codes for CASSQGGTDTQYF.

This chain connects TRBV6-1 to TRBJ2-5; 11 positions agree with TRBD2. V was pared by 7 bases and J by 4 bases, with 8 bases of the junction left unmatched. Per the germline V gene, CDR1 is MNHNS and CDR2 is SASEGT. The CDR3 loop spans 15 amino acids. CDR3 sequence: CASTGRSGRVETQYF. In DNA, the CDR3 is TGTGCCAGCACAGGCCGTAGCGGGAGGGTAGAGACCCAGTACTTC.

CDR3 in DNA: TGCGCCAGCAGCTTGGGGACTAGCGGGGGGGCAGAGACCCAGTACTTC. Amino acids: CASSLGTSGGAETQYF. The chain is built from TRBV5-1 and TRBJ2-5, with 15 nucleotides matching TRBD2. Germline values: CDR1 SGHRS, CDR2 YFSETQ. This CDR3 has 16 residues. The V and J ends lost 0 bases and 4 bases, in that order; junction bases with no gene match: 1.

J is TRBJ2-2 and V is TRBV7-3; tentatively, D is TRBD1 (6 bases). In germline, CDR1 is SGHTA, CDR2 FQGTGA. The CDR3 consists of 14 residues. V was shortened by 6 bases and J by 5 bases, with 13 bases between the two germline ends. CDR3 coding DNA: TGTGCCAGCAGGCTTACAGGGTCGACCGGGGAGCTGTTTTTT. It translates to CASRLTGSTGELFF. Full variable domain (remainder filled in from reference TRBV7-3 and TRBJ2-2): GAGVSQTPSNKVTEKGKYVELRCDPISGHTALYWYRQSLGQGPEFLIYFQGTGAADDSGLPNDRFFAVRPEGSVSTLKIQRTERGDSAVYLCASRLTGSTGELFFGEGSRLTVL.

V usage is TRBV6-1 and J usage is TRBJ2-7; 10 positions match TRBD1. CDR1 MNHNS and CDR2 SASEGT come from the germline V gene. With 6 bases clipped from V and 2 bases from J, the junction kept 4 bases outside the gene matches. The CDR3 consists of 14 residues. CDR3 DNA sequence: TGTGCCAGCAGGGGCGGACAGGGGGCCTACGAGCAGTACTTC. Protein: CASRGGQGAYEQYF.

The genes are TRBV6-6 and TRBJ2-7, with 9 positions matching TRBD1. CDR3 length equals 15 residues. Germline V gene lookup returns CDR1 MNHNY and CDR2 SVGAGI (reference sequence). Germline trimming cut 0 bases from V and 3 bases from J; bases unmatched to any gene: 3. The CDR3 DNA follows: TGTGCCAGCAGTTACTCCGACAGGGGGGGCTACGAGCAGTACTTC. Its protein product is CASSYSDRGGYEQYF.